This T cell receptor beta chain stems from a study of monozygotic twins with cystic fibrosis. General study results and limits: Unrelated CF individuals shared fewer identical clonotypes than monozygotic CF twins. The repertoire was suggested to be naive-dominated, clonality median about 0.01. Shared CDR3 numbers were not associated with age, concordance or severity.

Assay: immunoSEQ multiplex PCR; the TCRdb copy retains only in-frame clones and omits some. The table shows approximately 14,000 clones, with about 85% occurring only once. Trimming took off 5 bases at V and 9 bases at J, with 19 bases between the two ends. This CDR3 is built from 14 residues. Per the germline V gene, CDR1 is SGHAT and CDR2 is FQNNGV. With regard to this clone: What it recognizes is unknown.

The source is a boy aged 5-17 years with cystic fibrosis. Input material: blood. V gene TRBV11-2 combines with J gene TRBJ1-1; possibly TRBD1 for D (5 bases). The CDR3 is CASSKRMAGTQAFF. CDR3 nucleotide sequence: TGTGCCAGCAGCAAAAGGATGGCCGGGACTCAAGCTTTCTTT.